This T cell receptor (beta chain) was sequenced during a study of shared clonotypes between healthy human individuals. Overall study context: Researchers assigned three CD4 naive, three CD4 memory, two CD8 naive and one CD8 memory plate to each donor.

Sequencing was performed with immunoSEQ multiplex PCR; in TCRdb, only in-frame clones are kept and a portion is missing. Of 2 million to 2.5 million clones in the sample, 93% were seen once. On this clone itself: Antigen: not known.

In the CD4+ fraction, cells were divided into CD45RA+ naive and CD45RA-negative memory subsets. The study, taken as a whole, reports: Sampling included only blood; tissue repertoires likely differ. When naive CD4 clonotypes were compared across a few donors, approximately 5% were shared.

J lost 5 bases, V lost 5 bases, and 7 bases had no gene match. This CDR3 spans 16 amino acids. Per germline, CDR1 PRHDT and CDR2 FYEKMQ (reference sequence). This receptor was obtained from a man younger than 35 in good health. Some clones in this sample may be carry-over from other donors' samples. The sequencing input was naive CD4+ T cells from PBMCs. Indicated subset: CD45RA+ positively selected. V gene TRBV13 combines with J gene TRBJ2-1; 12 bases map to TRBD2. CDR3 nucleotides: TGTGCCAGCAGCCGCTGGACTAGCGGGACCGACAATGAGCAGTTCTTC. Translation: CASSRWTSGTDNEQFF.